This T cell receptor beta chain was obtained from a study of post-analysis software for immune sequencing data. The study's findings and limits: A handful of TRBV segments, including TRBV5-6, TRBV5-1 and TRBV20-1, were more frequent in patients than controls.

Comment on this clonotype: Its antigen is unknown.

Carried by the TCR beta cDNA libraries were unique molecular identifiers. Via MiXCR, TCRdb re-called the PCR reads, giving one row per CDR3 protein. The table has about half a million distinct CDR3 sequences, around 40% seen once. This CDR3 is 16 amino acids long. Germline V CDR1 and CDR2: DFQATT, SNEGSKA (reference sequence). The trim removed 3 bases at V and 7 bases at J, leaving 13 bases unmatched. The chain combines TRBV20-1 with TRBJ2-1; 9 bases align to TRBD1. The sequence came from a girl under 18 with multiple sclerosis. Sample: blood. The DNA for the CDR3 is TGCAGTGCTAGGGGAACCGGGACAGGGAGCGGGAATGAGCAGTTCTTC. Its protein is CSARGTGTGSGNEQFF.